Listed here is a single TCR beta chain. Libraries were prepared by immunoSEQ multiplex PCR; TCRdb keeps only in-frame clonotypes and omits some of them. Among roughly 480,000 clones listed, roughly 85% were seen once. This specimen belongs to a study of shared clonotypes between healthy human individuals. Germline loops: CDR1 MNHEY, CDR2 SMNVEV (reference sequence). V shed 5 bases, J shed 8 bases, and the junction held 8 bases outside the gene matches. This CDR3 is built from 14 residues. Sample: PBMCs. This chain joins TRBV27 and TRBJ1-2, with 10 bases identical to TRBD1. This receptor was taken from a woman aged 40 to 50 in good health. Some clones in this sample may be carry-over from other donors' samples. CDR3 sequence (DNA): TGTGCCAGCAGTATTCGACAGGGGGCGGGGGGCTACACCTTC. Translated: CASSIRQGAGGYTF.